This TCR beta chain comes out of a study of CXCR3-negative and CXCR3-positive naive CD8 T cells. Study-level points and caveats: Naive subsets had comparable surface CD5, so TRB CDR3 properties gauged TCR strength. In cryopreserved cells, CXCR3 expression partially decreased, and fresh PBMCs were used in most assays. Both naive subsets showed comparably high diversity, and memory CD8+ cells showed much lower diversity.

With regard to this clonotype: What it recognizes is unknown.

The method, 5' RACE with UMI labels, was used to prepare the TRB cDNA libraries. For each CDR3 protein, TCRdb gives one entry from its re-call of the 5' RACE reads, without DNA. Recorded for this sample: 150,000 or so distinct CDR3 sequences. The TCR comes from a human donor in good health. Some clones in this sample may be carry-over from other donors' samples. Source material: naive CXCR3- CD8+ T cells from blood. The subset is: CD45RO-CCR7+CD27+CD95- naive CD8+ T cells lacking CXCR3 (TNR3-).

The CDR3 sequence is CASSRGTGSSDEQFF. This chain joins TRBV7-3 and TRBJ2-1; there is no DNA to check the TCRdb D call of TRBD1. Looked up from germline, CDR1 is SGHTA and CDR2 is FQGTGA. There are 15 residues in the CDR3.